This is a list of T cell receptor beta chains from one sample in a study of cytomegalovirus exposure and HLA in healthy donors. TCRdb's table, derived via immunoSEQ multiplex PCR, lists solely in-frame clones and lacks some. The profile shows roughly 120,000 clones, around 82% of them singletons. Sequencing was performed on PBMCs. The receptors were sampled from a woman aged 25 to 39 in good health and CMV-seropositive. CDR3s include the opening cysteine and the closing phenylalanine or tryptophan. The order of the fields is J gene, clone size, D gene, V gene, CDR3 protein, CDR3 DNA. A D gene is named only where the DNA matches it firmly. Size is omitted from some rows. Given values are once, few, many or a class for expanded clones.

J gene: TRBJ2-7; clone size: -; D gene: -; V gene: TRBV5-6; CDR3 protein: CASSTAGTHYEQYF; CDR3 DNA: TGTGCCAGCAGCACCGCCGGGACACACTACGAGCAGTACTTC
J gene: TRBJ2-7; clone size: -; D gene: -; V gene: TRBV6-1; CDR3 protein: CASRDYQSSYEQYF; CDR3 DNA: TGTGCCAGCAGGGACTACCAAAGCTCCTACGAGCAGTACTTC
J gene: TRBJ1-5; clone size: -; D gene: TRBD1; V gene: TRBV19; CDR3 protein: CASSSGTGGGQPQHF; CDR3 DNA: TGTGCCAGTAGTTCCGGGACAGGGGGCGGTCAGCCCCAGCATTTT
J gene: TRBJ1-1; clone size: -; D gene: -; V gene: TRBV5-1; CDR3 protein: CASSLEYGNTEAFF; CDR3 DNA: TGCGCCAGCAGCTTGGAGTACGGTAACACTGAAGCTTTCTTT
J gene: TRBJ1-1; clone size: -; D gene: -; V gene: TRBV5-1; CDR3 protein: CASSFGGGRMNTEAFF; CDR3 DNA: TGCGCCAGCAGCTTCGGCGGGGGGCGGATGAACACTGAAGCTTTCTTT
J gene: TRBJ1-1; clone size: -; D gene: -; V gene: TRBV29-1; CDR3 protein: CSVEPVSYAFF; CDR3 DNA: TGCAGCGTTGAACCGGTTAGCTACGCTTTCTTT
J gene: TRBJ1-6; clone size: once; D gene: -; V gene: TRBV27; CDR3 protein: CASSPLVQGPLHF; CDR3 DNA: TGTGCCAGCAGTCCGCTTGTACAGGGTCCCCTCCACTTT
J gene: TRBJ1-2; clone size: -; D gene: -; V gene: TRBV6-1; CDR3 protein: CASAPGSDYGYTF; CDR3 DNA: TGTGCCAGTGCCCCCGGGAGCGACTATGGCTACACCTTC
J gene: TRBJ2-5; clone size: -; D gene: TRBD2; V gene: TRBV2; CDR3 protein: CASSAGLAARETQYF; CDR3 DNA: TGTGCCAGCAGCGCAGGACTAGCGGCTCGAGAGACCCAGTACTTC
J gene: TRBJ2-7; clone size: -; D gene: -; V gene: TRBV7-9; CDR3 protein: CASSLAERVTYEQYF; CDR3 DNA: TGTGCCAGCAGCTTAGCGGAGAGGGTAACCTACGAGCAGTACTTC
J gene: TRBJ2-1; clone size: -; D gene: -; V gene: TRBV5-1; CDR3 protein: CASSGQDEQFF; CDR3 DNA: TGCGCCAGCAGCGGGCAGGATGAGCAGTTCTTC
J gene: TRBJ2-7; clone size: -; D gene: TRBD1; V gene: TRBV7-9; CDR3 protein: CASSLGSGTVYEQYF; CDR3 DNA: TGTGCCAGCAGCTTAGGCTCCGGGACAGTCTACGAGCAGTACTTC
J gene: TRBJ1-1; clone size: -; D gene: -; V gene: TRBV5-1; CDR3 protein: CVSSLDNSLDTEAFF; CDR3 DNA: TGCGTCAGCAGCTTAGACAATAGTTTGGACACTGAAGCTTTCTTT
J gene: TRBJ1-2; clone size: -; D gene: -; V gene: TRBV15; CDR3 protein: CATSRDRGRAAYGYTF; CDR3 DNA: TGTGCCACCAGCAGAGACCGCGGCAGGGCGGCCTATGGCTACACCTTC
J gene: TRBJ1-4; clone size: few; D gene: TRBD1; V gene: TRBV7-6; CDR3 protein: CASSEGTGGGEKLFF; CDR3 DNA: TGTGCCAGCAGCGAGGGGACAGGGGGCGGAGAAAAACTGTTTTTT
J gene: TRBJ1-1; clone size: -; D gene: -; V gene: TRBV5-4; CDR3 protein: CASSWGSRDTSTEAFF; CDR3 DNA: TGTGCCAGCAGTTGGGGGTCCCGGGACACGAGCACTGAAGCTTTCTTT
J gene: TRBJ1-6; clone size: -; D gene: TRBD1; V gene: TRBV7-9; CDR3 protein: CASSLTGGGSPLHF; CDR3 DNA: TGTGCCAGCAGCCTAACAGGGGGCGGATCACCCCTCCACTTT
J gene: TRBJ1-2; clone size: -; D gene: -; V gene: TRBV6-5; CDR3 protein: CASSLVSADYGYTF; CDR3 DNA: TGTGCCAGCAGTCTAGTATCAGCCGACTATGGCTACACCTTC
J gene: TRBJ1-2; clone size: -; D gene: -; V gene: TRBV4-1; CDR3 protein: CASSLRLIYGYTF; CDR3 DNA: TGCGCCAGCAGCCTCAGGCTAATCTATGGCTACACCTTC
J gene: TRBJ2-3; clone size: -; D gene: TRBD2; V gene: TRBV19; CDR3 protein: CASSLAGLPTDTQYF; CDR3 DNA: TGTGCCAGTAGTCTAGCGGGACTACCCACAGATACGCAGTATTTT
J gene: TRBJ1-2; clone size: -; D gene: TRBD1; V gene: TRBV5-1; CDR3 protein: CASSNDPGTGPGGYTF; CDR3 DNA: TGCGCCAGCAGCAACGACCCCGGGACAGGGCCGGGTGGCTACACCTTC
J gene: TRBJ2-7; clone size: -; D gene: TRBD1; V gene: TRBV12-5; CDR3 protein: CASATGGAYEQYF; CDR3 DNA: TGTGCTAGTGCCACAGGGGGAGCCTACGAGCAGTACTTC
J gene: TRBJ1-5; clone size: -; D gene: TRBD1; V gene: TRBV19; CDR3 protein: CASSIITGGKYSNQPQHF; CDR3 DNA: TGTGCCAGTAGTATTATCACAGGGGGCAAATATAGCAATCAGCCCCAGCATTTT
J gene: TRBJ2-1; clone size: -; D gene: -; V gene: TRBV2; CDR3 protein: CASSEGSGDEQFF; CDR3 DNA: TGTGCCAGCAGTGAGGGGTCGGGGGATGAGCAGTTCTTC
J gene: TRBJ2-1; clone size: -; D gene: TRBD2; V gene: TRBV5-1; CDR3 protein: CASSLGLAGYNEQFF; CDR3 DNA: TGCGCCAGCAGCTTGGGACTAGCTGGCTACAATGAGCAGTTCTTC
J gene: TRBJ1-3; clone size: -; D gene: -; V gene: TRBV18; CDR3 protein: CASSPSGSDTIYF; CDR3 DNA: TGTGCCAGCTCACCATCCGGGAGCGACACCATATATTTT
J gene: TRBJ2-3; clone size: -; D gene: TRBD2; V gene: TRBV5-4; CDR3 protein: CASSLTSGNTDTQYF; CDR3 DNA: TGTGCCAGCAGCTTGACTAGCGGGAACACAGATACGCAGTATTTT
J gene: TRBJ2-7; clone size: -; D gene: TRBD1; V gene: TRBV30; CDR3 protein: CVGKAGQGADEQYF; CDR3 DNA: TGTGTCGGGAAGGCTGGGCAGGGGGCTGACGAGCAGTACTTC
J gene: TRBJ1-4; clone size: -; D gene: -; V gene: TRBV19; CDR3 protein: CASKDLGATNEKLFF; CDR3 DNA: TGTGCCAGTAAGGATCTGGGAGCAACTAATGAAAAACTGTTTTTT
J gene: TRBJ2-7; clone size: -; D gene: TRBD2; V gene: TRBV10-3; CDR3 protein: CAISVSAGGQIEQYF; CDR3 DNA: TGTGCCATCAGTGTATCCGCGGGAGGACAAATAGAGCAGTACTTC
J gene: TRBJ2-2; clone size: -; D gene: -; V gene: TRBV30; CDR3 protein: CAWTTNTGELFF; CDR3 DNA: TGTGCCTGGACCACGAACACCGGGGAGCTGTTTTTT
J gene: TRBJ2-5; clone size: -; D gene: -; V gene: TRBV11-2; CDR3 protein: CASKRTAQETQYF; CDR3 DNA: TGTGCCAGCAAAAGGACAGCTCAAGAGACCCAGTACTTC
J gene: TRBJ1-5; clone size: -; D gene: -; V gene: TRBV7-8; CDR3 protein: CASSLEGADSNQPQHF; CDR3 DNA: TGTGCCAGCAGCTTAGAAGGGGCAGATAGCAATCAGCCCCAGCATTTT
J gene: TRBJ1-1; clone size: few; D gene: -; V gene: TRBV9; CDR3 protein: CASSERSSSEAFF; CDR3 DNA: TGTGCCAGCAGCGAACGGAGCAGTTCGGAAGCTTTCTTT
J gene: TRBJ2-5; clone size: -; D gene: -; V gene: TRBV7-9; CDR3 protein: CSSSPIQETQYF; CDR3 DNA: TGTTCCAGCAGCCCAATTCAAGAGACCCAGTACTTC
J gene: TRBJ2-1; clone size: few; D gene: TRBD2; V gene: TRBV5-1; CDR3 protein: CASSLGSGGASSYNEQFF; CDR3 DNA: TGCGCCAGCAGCTTAGGTAGCGGGGGGGCCAGCTCCTACAATGAGCAGTTCTTC
J gene: TRBJ1-6; clone size: few; D gene: TRBD1; V gene: TRBV11-2; CDR3 protein: CASNPTGPNSPLHF; CDR3 DNA: TGTGCCAGCAACCCGACAGGGCCCAATTCACCCCTCCACTTT
J gene: TRBJ2-3; clone size: -; D gene: TRBD2; V gene: TRBV14; CDR3 protein: CASSQTSGEDTQYF; CDR3 DNA: TGTGCCAGCAGCCAGACTAGCGGGGAAGATACGCAGTATTTT
J gene: TRBJ2-5; clone size: -; D gene: TRBD1; V gene: TRBV14; CDR3 protein: CASSARQGVETQYF; CDR3 DNA: TGTGCCAGCAGCGCGCGACAGGGGGTCGAGACCCAGTACTTC